These 27 T cell receptor beta chains share one sample of origin, sequenced in a study of T cell repertoires in cytomegalovirus infection. MiXCR was run by TCRdb on the reads, yielding one entry per CDR3 protein. The top ten clones hold around 80% of a sample with 27,000 or so distinct CDR3 sequences, under 20% of them seen once. Their antigens are not known. This specimen was CD8+ T cells from cultured PBMCs, taken from culture after CMV antigen stimulation. The receptors were sampled from a human donor in good health (CMV status not recorded). Some clones in this sample may be carry-over from other donors' samples.

This clonotype appeared many times. The V gene is TRBV7-9, the J gene TRBJ2-5, with 7 bases matching TRBD1. CDR3 length: 14 amino acids. V trimming: 5 bases; J trimming: 1 base; junction bases outside the gene matches: 4. Per the germline V gene, CDR1 is SEHNR and CDR2 is FQNEAQ (reference sequence). CDR3 in amino acids: CASSHWDSQETQYF. The DNA for the CDR3 is TGTGCCAGCAGCCACTGGGACAGCCAAGAGACCCAGTACTTC.

This clonotype has just a few counts. CDR3 amino acids: CAISEGTGPKEFF. As DNA, the CDR3 is TGTGCCATCAGTGAAGGGACAGGCCCCAAGGAGTTCTTC. This chain uses TRBV10-3 with TRBJ2-1; TRBD1 agrees at 8 bases. CDR3 length: 13 amino acids. Germline lookup yields CDR1 ENHRY and CDR2 SYGVKD. The junction had 9 bases not matched to a gene; V was cut back by 3 bases and J by 14 bases.

This clonotype has a handful of counts. CDR3 loop: CASSSRGALGGETQYF. In DNA, the CDR3 is TGTGCCAGCAGCTCGAGGGGGGCCCTGGGTGGGGAGACCCAGTACTTC. The chain recombines TRBV7-8 with TRBJ2-5, with D perhaps being TRBD1 or TRBD2 (6 bases each). The CDR3 is 16 residues long. The germline gives CDR1 SGHVS, CDR2 FQNEAQ. V dropped 4 bases and J dropped 5 bases, with 20 bases sitting between them.

A few counts support this clonotype. At one end the junction does not follow the germline gene, possibly because of a read error. V is TRBV7-2 and J is TRBJ2-4; TRBD1 matches at 7 bases. Per germline, CDR1 SGHTA and CDR2 FQGNSA. CDR3 length equals 16 residues. The CDR3 sequence: CASSLAPGQLLNSQYF. The CDR3 coding sequence is TGTGCCAGCAGCTTAGCTCCGGGACAGTTGCTAAACAGTCAGTACTTC.

This clonotype was seen only a few times. This rearrangement joins TRBV18 to TRBJ1-3; D is possibly TRBD1 (5 bases). This CDR3 contains 13 residues. Looked up from germline, CDR1 is KGHSH and CDR2 is LQKENI. Trimming took 2 bases from V and 7 from J, leaving 9 bases between them. This chain's CDR3 is CASSPARANTIYF. The CDR3, as DNA: TGTGCCAGCTCACCAGCCAGGGCGAACACCATATATTTT.

The CDR3 sequence: CASSDGTSANEQFF. CDR3 coding DNA: TGTGCCAGCAGTGACGGGACTAGCGCCAATGAGCAGTTCTTC. The chain carries TRBV2 and TRBJ2-1; 10 nucleotides line up with TRBD2. With V trimmed by 3 bases and J by 6 bases, 2 bases remained unmatched. The germline V gene has CDR1 SNHLY and CDR2 FYNNEI. This CDR3 is built from 14 residues.

The CDR3 DNA follows: TGTGCCAGCAGCGGGGGGACAGGCATAAATCAGCCCCAGCATTTT. Amino acid sequence: CASSGGTGINQPQHF. The chain is built from TRBV9 and TRBJ1-5; TRBD1 aligns across 8 bases. The V gene's germline CDR1 is SGDLS and CDR2 YYNGEE. V shed 3 bases, J shed 4 bases, and the junction held 6 bases outside the gene matches. The CDR3 sequence is 15 residues long.

The sample holds a few counts of this clonotype. CDR3 nucleotides: TGTGCCAGCTCCCCGGGACGAAAGTTTTGGGAGAATGAAAAACTGTTTTTT. Amino acids: CASSPGRKFWENEKLFF. The chain recombines TRBV18 with TRBJ1-4, with D possibly TRBD1 on 5 matching bases. V was clipped by 6 bases and J by 5 bases, with 22 bases between them. The CDR3 runs to 17 residues. From germline, CDR1 is KGHSH and CDR2 LQKENI.

The chain uses TRBV7-3 and TRBJ2-1, with TRBD2 identical over 9 bases. The length of the CDR3 is 17 residues. J was trimmed by 2 bases and V by 3 bases; bases with no gene match: 8. The V gene's germline CDR1 is SGHTA and CDR2 FQGTGA. CDR3 coding DNA: TGTGCCAGCAGCTTGTCGGCGGGAGGGCCTCCCTACAATGAGCAGTTCTTC. It yields the protein CASSLSAGGPPYNEQFF.

This clonotype was picked up a small number of times. The chain has TRBV4-1 and TRBJ2-7; no definite D call. CDR3 size: 14 residues. V was shortened by 4 bases and J by 3 bases, with 13 bases between the two germline ends. From germline, CDR1 is MGHRA and CDR2 YSYEKL. The CDR3 DNA sequence: TGCGCCAGCAGCCCCCTCGACGGAGACTACGAGCAGTACTTC. Translation gives CASSPLDGDYEQYF.

The chain has TRBV6-6 and TRBJ2-7; D gene ambiguous. Germline V CDR1 and CDR2: MNHNY, SVGAGI (reference sequence). The CDR3 has 15 amino acids. The V and J ends lost 3 bases and 2 bases respectively, with 14 bases between them. The CDR3 bases are TGTGCCAGCAGTTATCTAGACCTAGGGACCTACGAGCAGTACTTC. Translating it yields CASSYLDLGTYEQYF.

This clonotype has more than one count but fewer than ten. The J gene is TRBJ2-7, the V gene TRBV10-3; maybe TRBD1 (6 bases). This CDR3 is built from 14 residues. Germline CDR1 reads ENHRY; CDR2 reads SYGVKD. V lost 0 bases and J lost 2, with 8 bases in between. The CDR3 nucleotides read TGTGCCATCAGTGAGTCGGACAGCCCCTACGAGCAGTACTTC. Protein: CAISESDSPYEQYF.

The chain uses TRBV6-1 and TRBJ2-3; perhaps D is TRBD1 or TRBD2 (6 bases each). CDR3 length equals 15 residues. Germline CDR1 MNHNS, CDR2 SASEGT. The V gene lost 2 bases and the J gene lost 0 bases, with 9 bases spanning the gap. CDR3 nucleotides: TGTGCCAGCAGTGAATTGGGGGGCAGCACAGATACGCAGTATTTT. As protein: CASSELGGSTDTQYF.

The chain has TRBV6-1 and TRBJ2-3, with unresolved D. Germline loops: CDR1 MNHNS, CDR2 SASEGT. CDR3 length: 15 residues. V dropped 8 bases and J dropped 0 bases, with 15 bases sitting between them. The CDR3 bases are TGTGCCAGCTGTTGGTGCCGAACTAGCACAGATACGCAGTATTTT. Translating it yields CASCWCRTSTDTQYF.

This chain links TRBV7-6 with TRBJ2-1; TRBD1 aligns across 10 bases. CDR1 is SGHVS, CDR2 FNYEAQ, per germline. This CDR3 contains 16 residues. J gave up 3 bases and V 4 bases, and 6 bases lay outside the gene matches. CDR3 region: CASSSFRTGGYNEQFF. In nucleotides, the CDR3 is TGTGCCAGCAGCTCATTTCGGACAGGGGGCTACAATGAGCAGTTCTTC.

J is TRBJ2-7 and V is TRBV20-1; 8 nucleotides line up with TRBD1. Germline CDR1 and CDR2: DFQATT and SNEGSKA (reference sequence). The CDR3 loop spans 13 amino acids. This chain's CDR3 is CSLRKGQGYEQYF. The CDR3 DNA reads as TGCAGCCTAAGAAAAGGACAGGGCTACGAGCAGTACTTC.

This clonotype was counted at least ten times. V gene TRBV4-1 combines with J gene TRBJ1-4, with TRBD1 identical over 7 bases. The CDR3 is made up of 18 amino acids. From germline, CDR1 is MGHRA and CDR2 YSYEKL. V trimming: 2 bases; J trimming: 4 bases; junction bases outside the gene matches: 13. In nucleotides, the CDR3 is TGCGCCAGCAGCCAACATTCCACATTCGGGACAGATAATGAAAAACTGTTTTTT. Translating it yields CASSQHSTFGTDNEKLFF.

The V and J genes are TRBV6-2 or TRBV6-3 and TRBJ2-1; D is uncertain. The CDR3 is 13 residues long. CDR1 MNHEY and CDR2 SVGEGT come from the germline V gene. The V end was cut by 11 bases, the J end by 2 bases, with 13 bases between. The CDR3, as DNA: TGTGCCCCCGAGTGGGTGGCCTACAATGAGCAGTTCTTC. Its translation is CAPEWVAYNEQFF.

This clonotype was counted only a few times. The rearrangement joins TRBV7-8 to TRBJ1-3, with no clear D. The CDR3 runs to 17 residues. Germline V gene data show CDR1 as SGHVS and CDR2 as FQNEAQ. Trimming cost V 1 base and J 0 bases, with 13 bases left between them. This CDR3 reads CASSLGALGPSGNTIYF. The CDR3 region has the DNA TGTGCCAGCAGCTTAGGGGCCCTCGGGCCCTCTGGAAACACCATATATTTT. The entire variable domain, with the rest obtained from reference TRBV7-8 and TRBJ1-3, is as follows: GAGVSQSPRYKVAKRGQDVALRCDPISGHVSLFWYQQALGQGPEFLTYFQNEAQLDKSGLPSDRFFAERPEGSVSTLKIQRTQQEDSAVYLCASSLGALGPSGNTIYFGEGSWLTVV.

This chain connects TRBV7-8 to TRBJ2-1; tentatively, D is TRBD2 (6 bases). The CDR3 has 14 amino acids. Germline V gene lookup returns CDR1 SGHVS and CDR2 FQNEAQ. Trimming pared 2 bases from V and 4 bases from J, leaving 9 bases between. The CDR3 sequence is CASSLLARYNEQFF. DNA of the CDR3: TGTGCCAGCAGCTTACTAGCGCGTTACAATGAGCAGTTCTTC.

This clonotype was recorded a few times. A much larger clone differs by one base, so this may be a read error. V is TRBV7-9 and J is TRBJ2-7; 9 bases match TRBD1. This CDR3 contains 14 residues. Germline CDR1 SEHNR, CDR2 FQNEAQ (reference sequence). The CDR3 region has the DNA TGTACCAGCAGCTTGCCGGGACAGGGCAGCGAGCAGTACTTC. Amino acid sequence: CTSSLPGQGSEQYF.

The chain combines TRBV7-2 with TRBJ2-1; the match to TRBD1 covers 9 bases. V trimming: 6 bases; J trimming: 6 bases; junction bases outside the gene matches: 3. The CDR3 is made up of 13 amino acids. The germline gives CDR1 SGHTA, CDR2 FQGNSA. CDR3 region: CASRTTGGNEQFF. Written as DNA, the CDR3 is TGTGCCAGCAGAACGACAGGGGGCAATGAGCAGTTCTTC.

This clonotype was seen a few times. The genes are TRBV9 and TRBJ2-7, with 8 bases lining up with TRBD1. Germline V CDR1 and CDR2: SGDLS, YYNGEE. V shed 0 bases, J shed 1 base, and the junction held 3 bases outside the gene matches. The CDR3 extends over 15 amino acids. CDR3 nucleotides: TGTGCCAGCAGCGTAGCGGACAGGGTGTCCTACGAGCAGTACTTC. Protein product: CASSVADRVSYEQYF.

The CDR3 DNA reads as TGTGCCAGCAGCTTAGGAGGGTCCAACAATGAGCGAGAGCAGTTCTTC. This translates into CASSLGGSNNEREQFF. The chain uses TRBV5-4 and TRBJ2-1; perhaps TRBD2 as D (6 bases). CDR3 length equals 16 residues. Trimming stripped 2 bases from V and 10 bases from J, with 22 bases between. Germline V gene sequence: CDR1 SGHNT, CDR2 YYREEE (reference sequence).

The rearrangement links TRBV7-9 to TRBJ2-6, with 8 bases lining up with TRBD1. V trimming: 7 bases; J trimming: 0 bases; junction bases outside the gene matches: 11. The length of the CDR3 is 18 residues. CDR1 and CDR2 from the germline V gene are SEHNR and FQNEAQ (reference sequence). The CDR3 here is CASISRQGAPSGANVLTF. The CDR3 region has the DNA TGTGCCAGCATCAGCAGGCAGGGGGCCCCCTCTGGGGCCAACGTCCTGACTTTC.

This clonotype has more than one count but fewer than ten. The chain uses TRBV14 and TRBJ2-2; 10 bases are shared with TRBD2. V dropped 1 base and J dropped 4; count of bases not matched to a gene: 12. The V gene's germline CDR1 is SGHDN and CDR2 FVKESK. There are 19 residues in the CDR3. The CDR3 sequence: CASSQGRLAGDSGTGELFF. The CDR3 bases are TGTGCCAGCAGCCAAGGCCGGCTAGCGGGAGATAGTGGCACCGGGGAGCTGTTTTTT. The complete variable domain, with remaining parts taken from reference TRBV14 and TRBJ2-2, reads EAGVTQFPSHSVIEKGQTVTLRCDPISGHDNLYWYRRVMGKEIKFLLHFVKESKQDESGMPNNRFLAERTGGTYSTLKVQPAELEDSGVYFCASSQGRLAGDSGTGELFFGEGSRLTVL.

In this sample, this clonotype turned up many times. V and J are TRBV7-2 and TRBJ2-3; D uncertain. CDR1 is SGHTA, CDR2 FQGNSA, per germline. This CDR3 has 11 residues. V lost 5 bases and J lost 7, with 7 bases in between. CDR3 in DNA: TGTGCCAGCAGCCGACGGTATACGCAGTATTTT. Its translation is CASSRRYTQYF.